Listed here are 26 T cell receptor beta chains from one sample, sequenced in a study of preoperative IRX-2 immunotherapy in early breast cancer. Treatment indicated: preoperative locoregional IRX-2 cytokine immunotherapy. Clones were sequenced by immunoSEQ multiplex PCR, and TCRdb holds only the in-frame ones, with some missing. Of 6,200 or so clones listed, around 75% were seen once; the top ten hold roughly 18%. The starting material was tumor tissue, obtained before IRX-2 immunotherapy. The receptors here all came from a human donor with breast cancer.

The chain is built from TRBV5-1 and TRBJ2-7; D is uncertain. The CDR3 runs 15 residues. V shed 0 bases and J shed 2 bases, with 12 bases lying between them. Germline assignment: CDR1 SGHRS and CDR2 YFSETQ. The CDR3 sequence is CASSLDQIGTYEQYF. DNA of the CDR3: TGCGCCAGCAGCTTGGATCAGATAGGGACCTACGAGCAGTACTTC.

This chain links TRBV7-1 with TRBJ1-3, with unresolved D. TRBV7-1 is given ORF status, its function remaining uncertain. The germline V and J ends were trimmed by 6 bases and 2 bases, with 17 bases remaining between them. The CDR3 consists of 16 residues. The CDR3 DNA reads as TGTGCCAGCAGTCACCGGACTAGGGATACTGGAAACACCATATATTTT. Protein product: CASSHRTRDTGNTIYF.

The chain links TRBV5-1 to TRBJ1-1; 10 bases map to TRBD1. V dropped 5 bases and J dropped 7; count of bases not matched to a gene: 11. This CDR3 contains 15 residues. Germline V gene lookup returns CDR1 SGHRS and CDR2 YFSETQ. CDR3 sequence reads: CASRLDPGQGYEAFF. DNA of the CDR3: TGCGCCAGCAGGCTAGATCCGGGACAGGGGTATGAAGCTTTCTTT.

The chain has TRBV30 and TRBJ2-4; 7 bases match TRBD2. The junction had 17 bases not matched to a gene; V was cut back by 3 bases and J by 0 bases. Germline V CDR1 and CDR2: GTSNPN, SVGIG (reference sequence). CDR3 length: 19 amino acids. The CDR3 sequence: CAWRSPGRGYDLAKNIQYF. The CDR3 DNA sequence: TGTGCCTGGAGGTCACCCGGGCGGGGGTATGACCTAGCCAAAAACATTCAGTACTTC.

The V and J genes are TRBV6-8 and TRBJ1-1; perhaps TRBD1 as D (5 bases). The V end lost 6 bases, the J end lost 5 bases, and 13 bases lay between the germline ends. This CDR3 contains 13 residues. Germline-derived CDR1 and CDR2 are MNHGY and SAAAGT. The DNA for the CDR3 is TGTGCCAGCAGGACCGGGGGTGGGACTGAAGCTTTCTTT. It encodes CASRTGGGTEAFF.

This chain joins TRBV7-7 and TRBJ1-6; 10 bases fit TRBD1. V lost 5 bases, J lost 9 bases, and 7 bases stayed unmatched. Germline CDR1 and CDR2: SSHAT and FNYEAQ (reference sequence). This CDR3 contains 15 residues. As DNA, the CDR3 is TGTGCCAGCAGCCTAGGACAGGGGGGTGTTTCACCCCTCCACTTT. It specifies CASSLGQGGVSPLHF.

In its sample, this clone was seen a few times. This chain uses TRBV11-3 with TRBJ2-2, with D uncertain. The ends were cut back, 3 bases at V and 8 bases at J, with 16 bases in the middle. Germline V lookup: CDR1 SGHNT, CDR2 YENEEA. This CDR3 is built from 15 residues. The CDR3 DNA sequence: TGTGCCAGCAGCTTGACACAGTCCTTTAGGGGGGAGCTGTTTTTT. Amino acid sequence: CASSLTQSFRGELFF.

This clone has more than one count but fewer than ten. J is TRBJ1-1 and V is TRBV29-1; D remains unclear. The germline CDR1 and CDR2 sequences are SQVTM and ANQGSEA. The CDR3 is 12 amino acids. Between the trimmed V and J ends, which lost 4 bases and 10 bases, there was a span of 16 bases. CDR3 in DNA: TGCAGCGTTGGGGCTCCAAGGGTAGGAGCTTTCTTT. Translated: CSVGAPRVGAFF.

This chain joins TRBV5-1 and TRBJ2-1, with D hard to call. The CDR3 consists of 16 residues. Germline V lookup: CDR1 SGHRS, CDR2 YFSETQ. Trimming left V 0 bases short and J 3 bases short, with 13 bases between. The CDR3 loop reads CASSLVVGGNYNEQFF. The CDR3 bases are TGCGCCAGCAGCTTGGTAGTGGGTGGCAACTACAATGAGCAGTTCTTC.

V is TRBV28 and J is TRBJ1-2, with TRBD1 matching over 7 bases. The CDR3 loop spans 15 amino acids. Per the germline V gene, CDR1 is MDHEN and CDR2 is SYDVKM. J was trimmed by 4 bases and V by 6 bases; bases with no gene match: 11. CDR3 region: CASSSPAGTAYGYTF. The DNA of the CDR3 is TGTGCCAGCAGCTCCCCAGCCGGGACAGCCTATGGCTACACCTTC.

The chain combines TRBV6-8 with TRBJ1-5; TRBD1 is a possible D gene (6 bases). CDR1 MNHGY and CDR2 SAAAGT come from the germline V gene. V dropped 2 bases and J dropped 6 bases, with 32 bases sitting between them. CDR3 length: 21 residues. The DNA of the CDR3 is TGTGCCAGCAGTTACCAGTTATACCTAAATTTGGACAGCATTTATGGTCAGCCCCAGCATTTT. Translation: CASSYQLYLNLDSIYGQPQHF.

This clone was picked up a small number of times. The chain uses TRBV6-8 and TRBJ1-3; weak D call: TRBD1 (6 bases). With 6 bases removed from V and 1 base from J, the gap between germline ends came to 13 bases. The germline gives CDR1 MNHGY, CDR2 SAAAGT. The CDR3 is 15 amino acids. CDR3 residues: CASRTQGYSGNTIYF. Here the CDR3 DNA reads TGTGCCAGCAGAACACAGGGATATTCTGGAAACACCATATATTTT.

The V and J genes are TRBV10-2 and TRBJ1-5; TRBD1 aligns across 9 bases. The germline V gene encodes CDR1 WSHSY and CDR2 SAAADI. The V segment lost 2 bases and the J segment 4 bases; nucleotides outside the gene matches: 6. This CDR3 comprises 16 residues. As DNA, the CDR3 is TGCGCCAGCAGTGAGACCGGGACAGGGCTAAATCAGCCCCAGCATTTT. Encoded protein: CASSETGTGLNQPQHF.

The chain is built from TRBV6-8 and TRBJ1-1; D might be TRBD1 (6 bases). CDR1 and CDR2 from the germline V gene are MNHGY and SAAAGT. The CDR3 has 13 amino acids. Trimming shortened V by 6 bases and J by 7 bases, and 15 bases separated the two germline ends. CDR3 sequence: CASRPTGQGEAFF. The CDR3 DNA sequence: TGTGCCAGCAGACCCACAGGGCAGGGTGAAGCTTTCTTT.

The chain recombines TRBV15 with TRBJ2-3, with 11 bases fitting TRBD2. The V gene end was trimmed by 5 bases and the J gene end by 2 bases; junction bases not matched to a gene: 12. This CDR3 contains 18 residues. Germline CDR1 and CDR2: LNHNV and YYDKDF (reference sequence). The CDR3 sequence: CATSLWALAGDSTDTQYF. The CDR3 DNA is TGTGCCACCAGCCTATGGGCACTAGCGGGGGATTCCACAGATACGCAGTATTTT.

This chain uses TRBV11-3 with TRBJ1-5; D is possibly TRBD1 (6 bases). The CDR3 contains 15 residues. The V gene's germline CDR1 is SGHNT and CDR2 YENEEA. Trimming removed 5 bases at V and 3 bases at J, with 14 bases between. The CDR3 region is CASSQATGTNQPQHF. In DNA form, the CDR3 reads TGTGCCAGCAGCCAAGCGACAGGCACCAATCAGCCCCAGCATTTT.

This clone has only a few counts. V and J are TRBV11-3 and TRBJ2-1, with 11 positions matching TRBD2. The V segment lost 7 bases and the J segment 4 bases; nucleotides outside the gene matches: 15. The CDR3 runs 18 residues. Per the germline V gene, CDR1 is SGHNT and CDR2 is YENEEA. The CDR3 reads CASTKVVPGTSGYNEQFF. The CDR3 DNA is TGTGCCAGCACCAAGGTCGTTCCCGGGACTAGCGGTTACAATGAGCAGTTCTTC.

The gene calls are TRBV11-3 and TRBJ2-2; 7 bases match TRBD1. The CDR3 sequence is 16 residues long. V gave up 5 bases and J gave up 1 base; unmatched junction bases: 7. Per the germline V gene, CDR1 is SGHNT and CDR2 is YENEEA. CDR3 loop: CASSIPGQMNTGELFF. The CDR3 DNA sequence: TGTGCCAGCAGCATTCCGGGACAGATGAACACCGGGGAGCTGTTTTTT.

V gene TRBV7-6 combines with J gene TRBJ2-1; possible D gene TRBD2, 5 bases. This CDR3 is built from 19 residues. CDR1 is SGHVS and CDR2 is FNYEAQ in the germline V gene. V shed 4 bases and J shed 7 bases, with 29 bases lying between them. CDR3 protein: CASSYTPPDYLTVGNEQFF. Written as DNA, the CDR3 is TGTGCCAGCAGCTATACCCCCCCCGACTACCTGACGGTGGGTAATGAGCAGTTCTTC.

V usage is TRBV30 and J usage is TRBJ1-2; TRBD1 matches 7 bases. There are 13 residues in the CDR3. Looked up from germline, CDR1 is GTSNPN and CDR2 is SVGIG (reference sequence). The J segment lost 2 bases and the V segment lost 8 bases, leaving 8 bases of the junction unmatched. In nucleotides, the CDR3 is TGTGCCACCAACAGGGGCGAGAACTATGGCTACACCTTC. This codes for CATNRGENYGYTF.

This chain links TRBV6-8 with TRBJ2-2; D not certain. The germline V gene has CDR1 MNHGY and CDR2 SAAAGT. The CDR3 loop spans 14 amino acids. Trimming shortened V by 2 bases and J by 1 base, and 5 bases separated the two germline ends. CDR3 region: CASSYNENTGELFF. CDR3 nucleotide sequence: TGTGCCAGCAGTTACAATGAGAACACCGGGGAGCTGTTTTTT.

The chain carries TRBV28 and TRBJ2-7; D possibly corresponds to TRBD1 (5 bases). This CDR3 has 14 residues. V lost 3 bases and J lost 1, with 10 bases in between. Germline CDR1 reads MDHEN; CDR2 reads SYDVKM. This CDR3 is CASSFYQGSYEQYF. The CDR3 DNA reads TGTGCCAGCAGTTTTTATCAGGGATCCTACGAGCAGTACTTC.

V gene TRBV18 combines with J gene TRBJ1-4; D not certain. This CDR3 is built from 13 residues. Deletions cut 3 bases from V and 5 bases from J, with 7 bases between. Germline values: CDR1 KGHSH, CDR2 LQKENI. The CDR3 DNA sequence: TGTGCCAGCTCACCGGGGTTGAATGAAAAACTGTTTTTT. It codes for CASSPGLNEKLFF. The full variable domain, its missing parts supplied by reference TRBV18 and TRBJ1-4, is NAGVMQNPRHLVRRRGQEARLRCSPMKGHSHVYWYRQLPEEGLKFMVYLQKENIIDESGMPKERFSAEFPKEGPSILRIQQVVRGDSAAYFCASSPGLNEKLFFGSGTQLSVL.

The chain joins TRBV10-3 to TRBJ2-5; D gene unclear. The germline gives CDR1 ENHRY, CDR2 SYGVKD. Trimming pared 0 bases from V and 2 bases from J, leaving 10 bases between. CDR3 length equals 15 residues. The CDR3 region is CAISESPSRQETQYF. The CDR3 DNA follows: TGTGCCATCAGTGAGTCTCCGAGCAGACAAGAGACCCAGTACTTC.

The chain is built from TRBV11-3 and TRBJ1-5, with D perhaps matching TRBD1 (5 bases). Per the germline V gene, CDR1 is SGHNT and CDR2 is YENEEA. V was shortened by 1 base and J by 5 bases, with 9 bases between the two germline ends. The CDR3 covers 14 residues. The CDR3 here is CASSLGQGDQPQHF. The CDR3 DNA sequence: TGTGCCAGCAGCTTAGGGCAGGGTGATCAGCCCCAGCATTTT.

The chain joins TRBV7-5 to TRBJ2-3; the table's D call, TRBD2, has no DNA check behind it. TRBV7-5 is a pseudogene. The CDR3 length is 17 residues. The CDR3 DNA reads TGTGCCAGCAGCCAAAAAAGGGGGGGAGACCTCACAGATACGCAGTATTTT. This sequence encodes CASSQKRGGDLTDTQYF.